One and the same sample provided the 10 T cell receptor beta chains below, sequenced in a study of OX40 agonist ivuxolimab in advanced cancers. Produced via immunoSEQ multiplex PCR; TCRdb's table is partial and in-frame only. The sample yields 65,000 to 85,000 clones, more than 75% seen once. The sequenced sample was CD4+ or CD8+ T cells sorted from blood, obtained in a trial of the OX40 agonist ivuxolimab. The receptors were gathered from an adult with an advanced solid tumor such as melanoma, head and neck, liver or kidney cancer.

A few counts support this clone. The rearrangement links TRBV2 to TRBJ1-3; no clear D gene. From germline, CDR1 is SNHLY and CDR2 FYNNEI. The CDR3 covers 14 residues. Trimming removed 2 bases at V and 1 base at J, with 6 bases between. In DNA, the CDR3 is TGTGCCAGCAGTGAACCACGGTCTGGAAACACCATATATTTT. The encoded protein is CASSEPRSGNTIYF.

The chain has TRBV2 and TRBJ2-3; D may be TRBD1 or TRBD2 (6 bases each). There are 15 residues in the CDR3. From germline, CDR1 is SNHLY and CDR2 FYNNEI. The V gene lost 2 bases and the J gene lost 6 bases, with 15 bases spanning the gap. CDR3 sequence: CASSEFLGGGDTQYF. The CDR3 coding sequence is TGTGCCAGCAGTGAATTTCTGGGGGGCGGGGATACGCAGTATTTT.

The chain links TRBV28 to TRBJ2-2; tentative D call: TRBD1 (5 bases). Germline CDR1 is MDHEN and CDR2 is SYDVKM. This CDR3 contains 16 residues. Deletions cut 5 bases from V and 5 bases from J, with 18 bases between. DNA for the CDR3: TGTGCCAGCAGTACGCGACTCACCAGGGTTACCGGGGAGCTGTTTTTT. Translated: CASSTRLTRVTGELFF.

This rearrangement joins TRBV19 to TRBJ2-2, with 16 nucleotides matching TRBD2. The V gene end was trimmed by 5 bases and the J gene end by 2 bases; junction bases not matched to a gene: 8. This CDR3 is built from 19 residues. Germline V CDR1 and CDR2: LNHDA, SQIVND (reference sequence). In DNA, the CDR3 is TGTGCCAGTAGTCCCTATGGGACTAGCGGGGGGGCTAACACCGGGGAGCTGTTTTTT. Its translation is CASSPYGTSGGANTGELFF.

J is TRBJ2-5 and V is TRBV7-9; 9 nucleotides line up with TRBD1. V trimming: 0 bases; J trimming: 1 base; junction bases outside the gene matches: 0. Germline V gene lookup returns CDR1 SEHNR and CDR2 FQNEAQ (reference sequence). The CDR3 totals 15 residues. The CDR3 spells CASSLATGGQETQYF. The DNA of the CDR3 is TGTGCCAGCAGCTTAGCGACAGGGGGCCAAGAGACCCAGTACTTC.

The chain carries TRBV28 and TRBJ1-2; TRBD1 might be the D (6 bases). This CDR3 contains 12 residues. Germline lookup yields CDR1 MDHEN and CDR2 SYDVKM. V lost 8 bases, J lost 9 bases, and 16 bases lay in between. CDR3 sequence reads: CASLGTPYRYTF. CDR3 bases: TGTGCCAGCCTCGGGACACCTTATCGCTACACCTTC.

The chain joins TRBV6-6 to TRBJ1-5; 7 bases map to TRBD1. From germline, CDR1 is MNHNY and CDR2 SVGAGI (reference sequence). V lost 6 bases, J lost 3 bases, and 8 bases stayed unmatched. The CDR3 extends over 15 amino acids. The CDR3 loop is CASSTGQVNNQPQHF. The CDR3 bases are TGTGCCAGCAGCACTGGACAGGTTAACAATCAGCCCCAGCATTTT.

The chain couples TRBV5-6 to TRBJ2-5; possibly TRBD2 for D (5 bases). The CDR3 loop spans 16 amino acids. With 0 bases removed from V and 0 bases from J, the gap between germline ends came to 12 bases. CDR1 and CDR2 from the germline V gene are SGHDT and YYEEEE. The CDR3 DNA reads as TGTGCCAGCAGCTTGGTCAGCGGTCTCTACCAAGAGACCCAGTACTTC. It codes for CASSLVSGLYQETQYF. Combining the CDR3 with reference TRBV5-6 and TRBJ2-5 gives the whole variable domain DAGVTQSPTHLIKTRGQQVTLRCSPKSGHDTVSWYQQALGQGPQFIFQYYEEEERQRGNFPDRFSGHQFPNYSSELNVNALLLGDSALYLCASSLVSGLYQETQYFGPGTRLLVL.

The CDR3 reads CASSRGTGIVTEAFF. CDR3 sequence (DNA): TGTGCCAGCAGCCGAGGGACAGGGATCGTCACTGAAGCTTTCTTT. The chain has TRBV28 and TRBJ1-1, with 9 bases that match TRBD1. Germline-derived CDR1 and CDR2 are MDHEN and SYDVKM. J lost 4 bases, V lost 6 bases, and 9 bases had no gene match. The CDR3 length is 15 residues.

The rearrangement uses TRBV13 and TRBJ2-1, with D possibly TRBD2 on 6 matching bases. This CDR3 region has 17 residues. Per germline, CDR1 PRHDT and CDR2 FYEKMQ (reference sequence). V was trimmed by 2 bases and J by 0 bases, leaving 14 bases between them. As DNA, the CDR3 is TGTGCCAGCAGCTTATTAGCGGCTTCGAGCTCCTACAATGAGCAGTTCTTC. Encoded protein: CASSLLAASSSYNEQFF.